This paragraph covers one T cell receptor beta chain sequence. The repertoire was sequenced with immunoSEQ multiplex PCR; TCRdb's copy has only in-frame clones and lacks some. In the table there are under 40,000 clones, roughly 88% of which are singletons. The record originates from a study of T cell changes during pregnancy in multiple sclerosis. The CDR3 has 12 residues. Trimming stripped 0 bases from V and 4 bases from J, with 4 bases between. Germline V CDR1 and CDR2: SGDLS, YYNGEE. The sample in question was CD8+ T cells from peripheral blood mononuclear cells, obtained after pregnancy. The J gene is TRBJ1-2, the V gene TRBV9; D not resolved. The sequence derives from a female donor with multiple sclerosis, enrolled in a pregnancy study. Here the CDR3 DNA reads TGTGCCAGCAGCGTAGGAGGCTATGGCTACACCTTC. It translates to CASSVGGYGYTF. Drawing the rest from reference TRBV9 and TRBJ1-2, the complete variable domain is DSGVTQTPKHLITATGQRVTLRCSPRSGDLSVYWYQQSLDQGLQFLIQYYNGEERAKGNILERFSAQQFPDLHSELNLSSLELGDSALYFCASSVGGYGYTFGSGTRLTVV.